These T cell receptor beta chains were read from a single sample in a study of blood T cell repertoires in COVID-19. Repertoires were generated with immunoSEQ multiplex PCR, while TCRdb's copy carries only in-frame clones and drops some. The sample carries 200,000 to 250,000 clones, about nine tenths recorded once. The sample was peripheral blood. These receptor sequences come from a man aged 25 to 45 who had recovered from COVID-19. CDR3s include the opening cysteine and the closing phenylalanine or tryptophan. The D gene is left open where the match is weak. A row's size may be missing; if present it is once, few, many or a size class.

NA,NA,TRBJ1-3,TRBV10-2,TGCGCCAGCGGAGGAGGCGTTTCTGGAAACACCATATATTTT,CASGGGVSGNTIYF
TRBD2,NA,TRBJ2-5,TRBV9,TGTGCCAGCAGCGTATGGGCTAGCGGGGAAGAGACCCAGTACTTC,CASSVWASGEETQYF
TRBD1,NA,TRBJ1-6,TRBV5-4,TGTGCCAGCAGCTTGCTGGACAGGGATAATTCACCCCTCCACTTT,CASSLLDRDNSPLHF
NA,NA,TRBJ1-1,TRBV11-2,TGTGCCAGCAGCTTGTCCAAGAACACTGAAGCTTTCTTT,CASSLSKNTEAFF
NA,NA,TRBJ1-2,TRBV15,TGTGCCACCAGCAGAGGTAGTACAGGTTCAGCTAACTATGGCTACACCTTC,CATSRGSTGSANYGYTF
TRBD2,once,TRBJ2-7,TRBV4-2,TGTGCCAGCAGCCCGTCGGGGGGGGGTATCTACGAGCAGTACTTC,CASSPSGGGIYEQYF
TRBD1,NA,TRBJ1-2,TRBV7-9,TGTGCCAGCAGCGATCCGACAGGGACTAACTATGGCTACACCTTC,CASSDPTGTNYGYTF
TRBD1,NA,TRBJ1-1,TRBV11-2,TGTGCCAGCAGCCAATCTTGGACAGGGAGTACTGAAGCTTTCTTT,CASSQSWTGSTEAFF
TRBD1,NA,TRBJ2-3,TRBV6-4,TGTGCCAGCTCCCCGGGACAGGGATTCACAGATACGCAGTATTTT,CASSPGQGFTDTQYF
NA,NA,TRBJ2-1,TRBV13,TGTGCCAGCATGGCGGGACCCCTGGCCTACAATGAGCAGTTCTTC,CASMAGPLAYNEQFF
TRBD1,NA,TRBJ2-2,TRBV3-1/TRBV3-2,TGTGCCAGCAGCCAAGAAATTGGGACAGGGTCCGGGGAGCTGTTTTTT,CASSQEIGTGSGELFF
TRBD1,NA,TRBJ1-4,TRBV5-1,TGCGCCAGCAGCTCGACAGGGGCGGCTAATGAAAAACTGTTTTTT,CASSSTGAANEKLFF
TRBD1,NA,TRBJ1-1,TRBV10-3,TGTGCCATCAGTAAGTCCCAGCCGGGACAGGGGATGAACACTGAAGCTTTCTTT,CAISKSQPGQGMNTEAFF
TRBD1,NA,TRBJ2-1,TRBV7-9,TGTGCCAGCAGCCTACTAGGGACAGCCTACAATGAGCAGTTCTTC,CASSLLGTAYNEQFF
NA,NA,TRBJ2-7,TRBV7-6,TGTGCCAGCACCTCGCGGAACTCCCTTTATAACGAGCAGTACTTC,CASTSRNSLYNEQYF
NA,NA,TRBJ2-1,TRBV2,TGTGCCAGCAGTGCCCGGCAGGGGTCCTACAATGAGCAGTTCTTC,CASSARQGSYNEQFF
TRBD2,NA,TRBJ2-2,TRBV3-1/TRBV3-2,TGTGCCAGCAGCCAGGCTCGACTAGCGGGCAACACCGGGGAGCTGTTTTTT,CASSQARLAGNTGELFF
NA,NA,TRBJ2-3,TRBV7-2,TGTGCCAGCAGCTTAGTGAGCTCGTACGCCACAGATACGCAGTATTTT,CASSLVSSYATDTQYF
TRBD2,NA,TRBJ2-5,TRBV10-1,TGCGCCAGCAGTGAGTCGACGGGGGGGCAAGAGACCCAGTACTTC,CASSESTGGQETQYF
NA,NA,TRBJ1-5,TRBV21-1,TGTGCCAGCGCCCCCGCGGCGTATCAGCCCCAGCATTTT,CASAPAAYQPQHF
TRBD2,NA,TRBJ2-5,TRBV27,TGTGCCAGCAGCAGCGGGGGGGCCCTGGAGACCCAGTACTTC,CASSSGGALETQYF
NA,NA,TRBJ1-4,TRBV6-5,TGTGCCAGCAGTTACTCGCGGGGCGTGGGTGAAAAACTGTTTTTT,CASSYSRGVGEKLFF
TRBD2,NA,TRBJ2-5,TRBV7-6,TGTGCCAGCAGCTTAGTTCCGGGACTAGCGGGGGAAGAGACCCAGTACTTC,CASSLVPGLAGEETQYF
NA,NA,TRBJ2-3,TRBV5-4,TGTGCCAGCAGCGGTGAAATACATGGAGATACGCAGTATTTT,CASSGEIHGDTQYF
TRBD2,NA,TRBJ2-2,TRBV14,TGTGCCAGCAGCCGAACCGCGGGACTAGCGGGGGGAAGAACCGGGGAGCTGTTTTTT,CASSRTAGLAGGRTGELFF
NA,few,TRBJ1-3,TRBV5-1,TGCGCCAGCAGCTTGGCCCCAGGTGCAGAAAACACCATATATTTT,CASSLAPGAENTIYF
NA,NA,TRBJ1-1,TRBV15,TGTGCCACCAGCAGACTTCCGGACATGAACACTGAAGCTTTCTTT,CATSRLPDMNTEAFF
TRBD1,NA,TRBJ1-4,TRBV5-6,TGTGCCAGCAGCTCTACAGGGGAAACGGGTGAAAAACTGTTTTTT,CASSSTGETGEKLFF
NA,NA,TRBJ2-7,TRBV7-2,TGTGCCAGCAGCTTAGTGTGGGGCCTCTCCTACGAGCAGTACTTC,CASSLVWGLSYEQYF
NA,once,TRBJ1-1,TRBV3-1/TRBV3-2,TGTGCCAGCAGCCAAGATTACAGGAACACTGAAGCTTTCTTT,CASSQDYRNTEAFF
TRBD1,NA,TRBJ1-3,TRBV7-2,TGTGCCAGCAGTCCAAGGACAGGGTGGAACACCATATATTTT,CASSPRTGWNTIYF
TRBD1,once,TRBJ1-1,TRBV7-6,TGTGCCAGCAGCTCACCAGGGGGAGAAGCTTTCTTT,CASSSPGGEAFF
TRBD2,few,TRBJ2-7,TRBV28,TGTGCCTGCCGGGGGGGGCCCTACGAGCAGTACTTC,CACRGGPYEQYF
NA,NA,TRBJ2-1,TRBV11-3,TGTGCCAGCAGCTTAGATCGGTCCGGGGATGAGCAGTTCTTC,CASSLDRSGDEQFF
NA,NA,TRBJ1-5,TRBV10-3,TGTGCCATCAGTGAGTCGGAGAGCAATCAGCCCCAGCATTTT,CAISESESNQPQHF
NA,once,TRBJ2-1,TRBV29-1,TGCAGCGTTGAGGGACTCTATGAGCAGTTCTTC,CSVEGLYEQFF
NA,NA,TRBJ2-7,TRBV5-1,TGCGCCAGCAGCTTGGCCGGGACGGGGACATACGAGCAGTACTTC,CASSLAGTGTYEQYF
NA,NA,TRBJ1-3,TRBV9,TGTGCCAGCAGCGTAGTTGGCCTCTCTGGAAACACCATATATTTT,CASSVVGLSGNTIYF
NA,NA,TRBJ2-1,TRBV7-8,TGTGCCAGCAGCTTTGATCCCACCCCGGGGGTCGAAGACAATGAGCAGTTCTTC,CASSFDPTPGVEDNEQFF
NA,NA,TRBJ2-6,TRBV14,TGTGCCAGCAGCCGAGAGACTAGTTATACTTCTGGGGCCAACGTCCTGACTTTC,CASSRETSYTSGANVLTF
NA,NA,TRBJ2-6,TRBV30,TGTGCCTGGAGTTTGACAGCCTACGTCCTGACTTTC,CAWSLTAYVLTF
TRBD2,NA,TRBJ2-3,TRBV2,TGTGCCAGCATTAGCGGGGGGTCAGATACGCAGTATTTT,CASISGGSDTQYF
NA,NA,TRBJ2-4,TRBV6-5,TGTGCCAGCAGTTACTCCCCGCGAGAAAACATTCAGTACTTC,CASSYSPRENIQYF
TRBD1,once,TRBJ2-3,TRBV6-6,TGTGCCAGCAGTCCTAGGACAGGGCAGACAGATACGCAGTATTTT,CASSPRTGQTDTQYF
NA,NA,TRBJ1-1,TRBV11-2,TGTGCCAGCAGCTCCGGTTTGGGACTGAGTATGAACACTGAAGCTTTCTTT,CASSSGLGLSMNTEAFF
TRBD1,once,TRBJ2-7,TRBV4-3,TGCGCCAGCAGCGATAACACAGGGGCCCCTGGGTACGAGCAGTACTTC,CASSDNTGAPGYEQYF
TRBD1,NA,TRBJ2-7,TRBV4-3,TGCGCCAGCAGCCCCGGGACAGGTGTCTACGAGCAGTACTTC,CASSPGTGVYEQYF
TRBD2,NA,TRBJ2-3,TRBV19,TGTGCCAGTAGCTATTTAGCGGGGTCGACGACCAATACGCAGTATTTT,CASSYLAGSTTNTQYF
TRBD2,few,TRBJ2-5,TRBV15,TGTGCCACCAGCAGAGCCGGCGGGGGGCAAGAGACCCAGTACTTC,CATSRAGGGQETQYF
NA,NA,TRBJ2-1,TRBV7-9,TGTGCCAGCAGCTTAACCCAGGGGCCCTACAATGAGCAGTTCTTC,CASSLTQGPYNEQFF
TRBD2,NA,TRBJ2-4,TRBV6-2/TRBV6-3,TGTGCCAGCAGTTCCCTTCCTAGCGGGGGGGCCATCTTGTCGGCCAAAAACATTCAGTACTTC,CASSSLPSGGAILSAKNIQYF
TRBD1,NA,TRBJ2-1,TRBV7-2,TGTGCCAGCATCTTGACAGGGGCCGGTTACAATGAGCAGTTCTTC,CASILTGAGYNEQFF
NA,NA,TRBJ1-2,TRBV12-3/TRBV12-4,TGTGCCAGCAGTCTCGACAAAGTCTATGGCTACACCTTC,CASSLDKVYGYTF
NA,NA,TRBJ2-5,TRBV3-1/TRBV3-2,TGTGCCAGCAGCCAAGATTGGGGGGGCCGGGAGACCCAGTACTTC,CASSQDWGGRETQYF
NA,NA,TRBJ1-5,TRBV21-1,TGTGCCAGCAGCGCCCGGGACAGGTTTCCCGGGCCCCTCTATCAGCCCCAGCATTTT,CASSARDRFPGPLYQPQHF
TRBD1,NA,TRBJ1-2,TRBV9,TGTGCCAGCAGTCGGACAGGGGGCGAGGTTGACTACACCTTC,CASSRTGGEVDYTF
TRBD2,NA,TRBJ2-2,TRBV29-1,TGCAGCGCTCGGGGGGGCCAAACCGGGGAGCTGTTTTTT,CSARGGQTGELFF
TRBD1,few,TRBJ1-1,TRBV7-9,TGTGCCAGCAGTTGGACAGGTAACACTGAAGCTTTCTTT,CASSWTGNTEAFF
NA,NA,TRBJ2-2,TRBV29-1,TGCAGCGCCGGAGGGGTGAACACCGGGGAGCTGTTTTTT,CSAGGVNTGELFF